This T cell receptor (beta chain) was captured in a study of regulatory T cells in long-lasting Graves disease. Construction of the TCR beta libraries employed iRepertoire HTBI primers in conjunction with Arm-PCR of CDR3 regions. TCRdb re-derived calls from the multiplex PCR reads in MiXCR, one entry per CDR3 protein. The repertoire consists of 400,000 to 550,000 distinct CDR3 sequences, with around 17% occurring once and the leading ten covering roughly 23%. The CDR3 has 16 amino acids. Trimming cost V 0 bases and J 0 bases, with 9 bases left between them. The germline CDR1 and CDR2 sequences are MGHRA and YSYEKL. As to time point: newly diagnosed GD, antithyroid drugs for less than 3 months. From PBMCs, RNA was extracted and then used to make the TCR library. EDTA tubes were used for drawing around 9 milliliters of peripheral blood. As concerns this clonotype: Antigen specificity is unknown.

Study-wide results and caveats: Possibly, too few samples lowered accuracy.

In addition, the sample was reused for a study of T cells in Graves' hyperthyroidism and ophthalmopathy.

This clonotype was obtained from a woman in her late teens or twenties with Graves disease. The chain couples TRBV4-1 to TRBJ1-5; D uncertain. Sequenced material: peripheral blood mononuclear cells (PBMCs), taken at new diagnosis, from a patient treated with antithyroid drugs. The CDR3 sequence: CASSQDRGYSNQPQHF. CDR3 sequence (DNA): TGCGCCAGCAGCCAAGATCGCGGGTATAGCAATCAGCCCCAGCATTTT.